The 11 T cell receptor beta chains reported below all come from one sample, sequenced in a study of blood T cells in healthy people across ages. The authors ran a second PCR of roughly 6 to 12 cycles using a sample-barcoded 5' primer and a J-beta primer mix. TCRdb itself ran the 5' RACE reads through MiXCR, one entry per CDR3 protein. Of hundreds of thousands of distinct CDR3 sequences in the sample, around two fifths were seen once. The sequencing sample was made of blood. These receptors all stem from a man between 60 and 75 years old in good health.

The chain is built from TRBV7-9 and TRBJ2-3; weak D call: TRBD2 (6 bases). There are 14 residues in the CDR3. CDR1 and CDR2 (germline): SEHNR, FQNEAQ (reference sequence). Trimming stripped 1 base from V and 7 bases from J, with 12 bases between. CDR3 in amino acids: CASSLGGVPYTQYF. In DNA form, the CDR3 reads TGTGCCAGCAGCTTAGGCGGGGTCCCTTATACGCAGTATTTT.

This clonotype occurred once. The chain recombines TRBV6-2 or TRBV6-3 with TRBJ2-2; D is perhaps TRBD1 (6 bases). Germline V gene data show CDR1 as MNHEY and CDR2 as SVGEGT. The CDR3 has 15 residues. The ends were cut back, 4 bases at V and 6 bases at J, with 15 bases in the middle. The DNA for the CDR3 is TGTGCCAGCAGTTCGACAGGTCGGACCCCCGGGGAGCTGTTTTTT. This gives the protein CASSSTGRTPGELFF.

The table lists this clonotype with a count of one. The V call is TRBV11-3, the J call TRBJ1-6, with 7 bases identical to TRBD1. CDR1 is SGHNT and CDR2 is YENEEA in the germline V gene. After removal of 7 bases from V and 5 bases from J, the junction contained 5 bases not matched to a gene. The CDR3 spans 14 residues. The CDR3, as DNA: TGTGCCAGCAAAGGGGGCAGGGATAATTCACCCCTCCACTTT. Protein: CASKGGRDNSPLHF.

The chain has TRBV7-3 and TRBJ1-2; D is unclear. Germline V CDR1 and CDR2: SGHTA, FQGTGA. This CDR3 is built from 14 residues. V gave up 5 bases and J gave up 6 bases, with 16 bases separating them. The CDR3, as DNA: TGTGCCAGCAGCGAACACGGCGAGATAGATGGCTACACCTTC. This translates into CASSEHGEIDGYTF.

This chain joins TRBV29-1 and TRBJ2-1, with 12 positions matching TRBD1. The V gene end was trimmed by 8 bases and the J gene end by 1 base; junction bases not matched to a gene: 30. The CDR3 is 23 amino acids. The V gene's germline CDR1 is SQVTM and CDR2 ANQGSEA. The CDR3 sequence is CSPNHGDRGRRLARGPSYNEQFF. The CDR3 DNA reads as TGCAGCCCTAATCACGGGGACAGGGGGCGTCGACTAGCGAGGGGGCCTTCCTACAATGAGCAGTTCTTC.

CDR3 sequence reads: CSARVQGGNTIYF. The CDR3 DNA reads TGCAGTGCTAGAGTACAGGGGGGAAACACCATATATTTT. The chain recombines TRBV20-1 with TRBJ1-3, with 7 bases matching TRBD1. The germline CDR1 and CDR2 sequences are DFQATT and SNEGSKA (reference sequence). Trimming at V came to 1 base and at J to 4 bases, leaving 1 base not matched to a gene. This CDR3 has 13 residues.

The chain is built from TRBV7-9 and TRBJ2-5; no clear D gene. The end of the DNA aligns better with TRBJ2-7, so the J call may be wrong. The germline gives CDR1 SEHNR, CDR2 FQNEAQ (reference sequence). The CDR3 loop spans 14 amino acids. CDR3 nucleotide sequence: TGTGCCAGCAGCTTCAGGACCGATACCTACGAGCAGTACTTC. Protein: CASSFRTDTYEQYF.

This chain uses TRBV7-8 with TRBJ1-6, with D possibly matching TRBD1 (6 bases). V was shortened by 4 bases and J by 3 bases, with 10 bases between the two germline ends. In germline, CDR1 is SGHVS, CDR2 FQNEAQ. This CDR3 has 15 amino acids. For the CDR3, the DNA is TGTGCCAGCAGCTCGGAACAGGGCTATAATTCACCCCTCCACTTT. Translating it yields CASSSEQGYNSPLHF.

About this clonotype itself: An end of the junction differs from the germline gene, which may be a read error. This chain joins TRBV27 and TRBJ1-2; D gene unclear. Per the germline V gene, CDR1 is MNHEY and CDR2 is SMNVEV (reference sequence). The CDR3 has 13 amino acids. Here the CDR3 DNA reads TGTACCAGTGGTATAACACGATACTATGGCTACACCTTC. The encoded protein is CTSGITRYYGYTF.

The genes are TRBV6-5 and TRBJ2-5; D is undetermined. V was cut by 11 bases and J by 5 bases, with 9 bases left in between. Germline lookup yields CDR1 MNHEY and CDR2 SVGAGI. CDR3 size: 10 residues. The chain's CDR3 is CAPPRETQYF. The CDR3 DNA sequence: TGTGCCCCACCAAGGGAGACCCAGTACTTC.

This clonotype showed up just once. The rearrangement joins TRBV5-1 to TRBJ2-6; unclear D gene. Germline values: CDR1 SGHRS, CDR2 YFSETQ. Deletions cut 2 bases from V and 0 bases from J, with 9 bases between. The CDR3 runs to 16 residues. CDR3 sequence reads: CASSFDGSSGANVLTF. In DNA, the CDR3 is TGCGCCAGCAGCTTTGATGGATCCTCTGGGGCCAACGTCCTGACTTTC.